These 19 T cell receptor beta chains originate from one sample sequenced in a study of T cell responses to AZD1222 COVID-19 vaccine. Sequenced by immunoSEQ multiplex PCR; TCRdb stores in-frame clones only, minus some. This sample has around 140,000 clones, with roughly 92% found just once. Sequencing was performed on peripheral blood, taken 28 days after the second AZD1222 dose. These receptors originate from an adult who received the AZD1222 COVID-19 vaccine.

This chain links TRBV24-1 with TRBJ2-7; unclear D gene. From germline, CDR1 is KGHDR and CDR2 SFDVKD. The CDR3 length is 12 residues. The V end was cut by 3 bases, the J end by 3 bases, with 5 bases between. CDR3 protein: CATSDRDYEQYV. CDR3 sequence (DNA): TGTGCCACCAGTGATCGAGACTACGAGCAGTACGTC.

This chain links TRBV25-1 with TRBJ1-4, with D uncertain. The germline gives CDR1 MGHDK, CDR2 SYGVNS. This CDR3 contains 13 residues. Between the trimmed V and J ends, which lost 4 bases and 4 bases, there was a span of 7 bases. CDR3 sequence reads: CASSGPSNEKLFF. DNA of the CDR3: TGTGCCAGCAGTGGACCGAGTAATGAAAAACTGTTTTTT.

V gene TRBV2 combines with J gene TRBJ2-1; 11 bases line up with TRBD2. Germline V CDR1 and CDR2: SNHLY, FYNNEI. This CDR3 has 15 residues. Trimming cost V 6 bases and J 4 bases; bases outside gene matches: 5. The CDR3 loop reads CASRMGLADYNEQFF. The DNA of the CDR3 is TGTGCCAGCAGAATGGGACTAGCGGATTACAATGAGCAGTTCTTC.

The chain joins TRBV4-3 to TRBJ1-1, with TRBD1 as a possible D gene (6 bases). The V gene's germline CDR1 is LGHNA and CDR2 YSLEER. Trimming stripped 0 bases from V and 1 base from J, with 15 bases between. The CDR3 loop spans 17 amino acids. CDR3 amino acids: CASSQERNRGSNTEAFF. The CDR3 coding sequence is TGCGCCAGCAGCCAAGAACGGAATAGGGGGTCGAACACTGAAGCTTTCTTT.

The chain carries TRBV5-1 and TRBJ1-1; unclear D gene. This CDR3 spans 13 amino acids. V was trimmed by 2 bases and J by 6 bases, leaving 11 bases between them. Germline V gene lookup returns CDR1 SGHRS and CDR2 YFSETQ. The CDR3 sequence is CASSFSMGSEAFF. DNA for the CDR3: TGCGCCAGCAGCTTTAGTATGGGCTCTGAAGCTTTCTTT.

The chain joins TRBV7-2 to TRBJ1-1; no firm D call. The CDR3 has 15 residues. Trimming cost V 0 bases and J 0 bases, with 8 bases left between them. Looked up from germline, CDR1 is SGHTA and CDR2 is FQGNSA. The DNA for the CDR3 is TGTGCCAGCAGCTTAGCGGGCGACATGAACACTGAAGCTTTCTTT. This gives the protein CASSLAGDMNTEAFF. The complete variable domain, with remaining parts taken from reference TRBV7-2 and TRBJ1-1, reads GAGVSQSPSNKVTEKGKDVELRCDPISGHTALYWYRQSLGQGLEFLIYFQGNSAPDKSGLPSDRFSAERTGGSVSTLTIQRTQQEDSAVYLCASSLAGDMNTEAFFGQGTRLTVV.

This chain uses TRBV18 with TRBJ2-5; D is possibly TRBD1 (6 bases). The CDR3 runs to 16 residues. Germline V gene sequence: CDR1 KGHSH, CDR2 LQKENI. The ends were cut back, 2 bases at V and 4 bases at J, with 17 bases in the middle. Here the CDR3 reads CASSPGGARKGETQYF. CDR3 in DNA: TGTGCCAGCTCACCAGGGGGCGCCAGAAAAGGAGAGACCCAGTACTTC. The full variable domain, completed using reference TRBV18 and TRBJ2-5, is NAGVMQNPRHLVRRRGQEARLRCSPMKGHSHVYWYRQLPEEGLKFMVYLQKENIIDESGMPKERFSAEFPKEGPSILRIQQVVRGDSAAYFCASSPGGARKGETQYFGPGTRLLVL.

The chain uses TRBV4-3 and TRBJ1-6; no firm D call. The V gene lost 0 bases and the J gene lost 0 bases, with 9 bases spanning the gap. The CDR3 runs 17 residues. Germline CDR1 is LGHNA and CDR2 is YSLEER. The DNA of the CDR3 is TGCGCCAGCAGCCAAGATTACTTAAGCTCCTATAATTCACCCCTCCACTTT. This encodes CASSQDYLSSYNSPLHF.

The rearrangement joins TRBV3-1 (or the pseudogene TRBV3-2) to TRBJ1-2; D is unresolved. The germline gives CDR1 LGHDT, CDR2 YNNKEL (reference sequence). V was shortened by 2 bases and J by 4 bases, with 8 bases between the two germline ends. The CDR3 length is 13 residues. CDR3 sequence reads: CASSQTDIYGYTF. DNA for the CDR3: TGTGCCAGCAGCCAAACCGACATCTATGGCTACACCTTC.

The chain couples TRBV19 to TRBJ1-5, with 9 bases fitting TRBD1. The ends lost 1 base at V and 2 bases at J; junction bases unmatched: 0. This CDR3 comprises 15 residues. Germline assignment: CDR1 LNHDA and CDR2 SQIVND (reference sequence). The CDR3 DNA reads as TGTGCCAGTAGTATAGGACAGGGGGGCAATCAGCCCCAGCATTTT. The encoded protein is CASSIGQGGNQPQHF.

In this sample, this clone turned up once. V and J are TRBV20-1 and TRBJ1-1; D is unresolved. This CDR3 is built from 11 residues. The V end lost 7 bases, the J end lost 1 base, and 7 bases lay between the germline ends. The V gene's germline CDR1 is DFQATT and CDR2 SNEGSKA (reference sequence). CDR3 bases: TGCAGTGGGAGGGCGAACACTGAAGCTTTCTTT. Protein sequence: CSGRANTEAFF.

The chain employs TRBV19 and TRBJ1-1; D possibly corresponds to TRBD1 (5 bases). The CDR3 runs to 17 residues. V was trimmed by 6 bases and J by 0 bases, leaving 20 bases between them. Germline values: CDR1 LNHDA, CDR2 SQIVND (reference sequence). Here the CDR3 reads CASSRADSSRLNTEAFF. The CDR3 coding sequence is TGTGCCAGTAGCCGGGCCGACAGTTCCCGGTTGAACACTGAAGCTTTCTTT.

This chain joins TRBV9 and TRBJ1-2; D perhaps matches TRBD1 (5 bases). The germline V gene encodes CDR1 SGDLS and CDR2 YYNGEE. The V end was cut by 3 bases, the J end by 4 bases, with 19 bases between. The CDR3 is 16 residues long. CDR3 nucleotides: TGTGCCAGCAGCGGCCTCAGGGCAGCCGTTCGCTATGGCTACACCTTC. This encodes CASSGLRAAVRYGYTF.

The chain is built from TRBV6-2 or TRBV6-3 and TRBJ2-1; D not certain. The ends were cut back, 3 bases at V and 6 bases at J, with 6 bases in the middle. The CDR3 consists of 12 residues. Germline CDR1 MNHEY, CDR2 SVGEGT. The CDR3 nucleotides are TGTGCCAGCAGTTATCTCAGCAATGAGCAGTTCTTC. This gives the protein CASSYLSNEQFF.

This chain connects TRBV12-3 or TRBV12-4 to TRBJ1-2; D gene ambiguous. The CDR3 has 12 amino acids. V dropped 7 bases and J dropped 5 bases, with 11 bases sitting between them. CDR3 nucleotides: TGTGCCAGCACCTCCGCGGGGTATGGCTACACCTTC. Protein: CASTSAGYGYTF.

The V gene is TRBV19, the J gene TRBJ2-7, with D perhaps being TRBD1 or TRBD2 (5 bases each). This CDR3 spans 13 amino acids. Germline V gene lookup returns CDR1 LNHDA and CDR2 SQIVND (reference sequence). V shed 4 bases and J shed 2 bases, with 9 bases lying between them. The CDR3 nucleotides read TGTGCCAGTAGTAGGGGGAAGACCTACGAGCAGTACTTC. This sequence encodes CASSRGKTYEQYF.

The chain is built from TRBV6-5 and TRBJ1-5, with D uncertain. Germline lookup yields CDR1 MNHEY and CDR2 SVGAGI. Trimming took off 0 bases at V and 0 bases at J, with 6 bases between the two ends. The CDR3 runs to 15 residues. In DNA form, the CDR3 reads TGTGCCAGCAGTTACTCGATCACTAGCAATCAGCCCCAGCATTTT. This encodes CASSYSITSNQPQHF.

The J gene is TRBJ1-2, the V gene TRBV4-1; the D gene is possibly TRBD1 (5 bases). This CDR3 spans 17 amino acids. CDR1 is MGHRA and CDR2 is YSYEKL in the germline V gene. Deletions cut 3 bases from V and 6 bases from J, with 23 bases between. DNA of the CDR3: TGCGCCAGCAGCCAGCCCGGGGCAACGGGACCGATTAATGGCTACACCTTC. Protein sequence: CASSQPGATGPINGYTF.

The V gene is TRBV4-1, the J gene TRBJ2-7; no firm D call. The length of the CDR3 is 14 residues. V shed 2 bases and J shed 0 bases, with 8 bases lying between them. CDR1 and CDR2 (germline): MGHRA, YSYEKL. Written as DNA, the CDR3 is TGCGCCAGCAGCCAAACCCGAAGCTCCTACGAGCAGTACTTC. Translating gives CASSQTRSSYEQYF.